The 22 T cell receptor beta chains below come from one sample, sequenced in a study of blood T cell repertoires in COVID-19. Profiled with immunoSEQ multiplex PCR; TCRdb holds only in-frame clones, not every one. This table holds approximately 220,000 clones, about nine tenths found once. Sequencing used PBMCs or T cells enriched from blood (not recorded which). All receptors derive from a woman aged 40 to 49 with acute COVID-19.

The V gene is TRBV5-1, the J gene TRBJ1-1, with D uncertain. The germline gives CDR1 SGHRS, CDR2 YFSETQ. This CDR3 has 13 amino acids. Deletions cut 0 bases from V and 6 bases from J, with 9 bases between. The chain's CDR3 is CASSLGLGSEAFF. The CDR3 DNA reads TGCGCCAGCAGCTTGGGACTCGGCTCTGAAGCTTTCTTT.

The chain uses TRBV2 and TRBJ1-1; 7 bases agree with TRBD1. Trimming took 5 bases from V and 3 from J; bases not matched to a gene: 3. The length of the CDR3 is 13 residues. Germline CDR1 SNHLY, CDR2 FYNNEI. The CDR3 sequence: CASSFDRDTEAFF. The CDR3 coding sequence is TGTGCCAGCAGTTTCGACAGGGACACTGAAGCTTTCTTT. Variable domain in full (rest from reference TRBV2 and TRBJ1-1): EPEVTQTPSHQVTQMGQEVILRCVPISNHLYFYWYRQILGQKVEFLVSFYNNEISEKSEIFDDQFSVERPDGSNFTLKIRSTKLEDSAMYFCASSFDRDTEAFFGQGTRLTVV.

The chain employs TRBV2 and TRBJ2-1; 11 nucleotides agree with TRBD2. Germline CDR1 reads SNHLY; CDR2 reads FYNNEI. This CDR3 has 16 amino acids. Trimming cost V 6 bases and J 2 bases; bases outside gene matches: 6. The CDR3 DNA reads TGTGCCAGCAGAAGCCGTAGCGGGGGGGCCTACAATGAGCAGTTCTTC. Protein product: CASRSRSGGAYNEQFF.

CDR3 sequence: CASSEAASGGNEQFF. CDR3 nucleotides: TGTGCCAGCAGTGAAGCGGCTAGCGGGGGTAATGAGCAGTTCTTC. The V and J genes are TRBV6-1 and TRBJ2-1; 10 bases align to TRBD2. In germline, CDR1 is MNHNS, CDR2 SASEGT. The V and J ends lost 0 bases and 7 bases, in that order; junction bases with no gene match: 3. The CDR3 covers 15 residues.

The chain has TRBV11-2 and TRBJ2-1, with 11 bases identical to TRBD2. CDR1 is SGHAT, CDR2 FQNNGV, per germline. The CDR3 is 17 amino acids. With 5 bases clipped from V and 4 bases from J, the junction kept 10 bases outside the gene matches. The CDR3 region is CASSQTLAGGPYNEQFF. The CDR3 DNA is TGTGCCAGCAGCCAAACGTTAGCGGGGGGGCCTTACAATGAGCAGTTCTTC. Based on the CDR3 plus reference TRBV11-2 and TRBJ2-1, the full variable domain is EAGVAQSPRYKIIEKRQSVAFWCNPISGHATLYWYQQILGQGPKLLIQFQNNGVVDDSQLPKDRFSAERLKGVDSTLKIQPAKLEDSAVYLCASSQTLAGGPYNEQFFGPGTRLTVL.

V and J are TRBV5-1 and TRBJ1-5; 8 bases match TRBD1. Germline trimming cut 4 bases from V and 6 bases from J; bases unmatched to any gene: 6. This CDR3 has 14 amino acids. CDR1 and CDR2 from the germline V gene are SGHRS and YFSETQ. This CDR3 reads CASSETGGGQPQHF. Written as DNA, the CDR3 is TGCGCCAGCAGCGAAACAGGGGGAGGTCAGCCCCAGCATTTT.

The CDR3 DNA reads TGCAGTGCTCCCGACAGGTTCGAAGCTTTCTTT. Encoded protein: CSAPDRFEAFF. The genes are TRBV20-1 and TRBJ1-1; possible D gene TRBD1, 6 bases. The germline CDR1 and CDR2 sequences are DFQATT and SNEGSKA (reference sequence). This CDR3 spans 11 amino acids. V was cut by 5 bases and J by 8 bases, with 12 bases left in between.

This chain connects TRBV5-4 to TRBJ1-2, with 9 bases identical to TRBD1. The junction had 10 bases not matched to a gene; V was cut back by 9 bases and J by 7 bases. The germline CDR1 and CDR2 sequences are SGHNT and YYREEE (reference sequence). The CDR3 is made up of 13 amino acids. The CDR3 nucleotides read TGTGCCACCCGGGACAGGGCAATGATTGGCTACACCTTC. Protein: CATRDRAMIGYTF.

J is TRBJ1-1 and V is TRBV11-2; D uncertain. This CDR3 has 18 residues. The germline V gene encodes CDR1 SGHAT and CDR2 FQNNGV. Trimming removed 5 bases at V and 1 base at J, with 23 bases between. The chain's CDR3 is CASSPTGVVGLTNTEAFF. In nucleotides, the CDR3 is TGTGCCAGCAGCCCCACGGGCGTGGTTGGACTGACGAACACTGAAGCTTTCTTT.

The chain couples TRBV6-6 to TRBJ2-7; 9 bases map to TRBD2. In germline, CDR1 is MNHNY, CDR2 SVGAGI (reference sequence). The CDR3 consists of 16 residues. J was trimmed by 0 bases and V by 6 bases; bases with no gene match: 9. The CDR3, as DNA: TGTGCCAGCAGCGTCGCCGCGGGGGGGGGCTCCTACGAGCAGTACTTC. It translates to CASSVAAGGGSYEQYF.

The rearrangement uses TRBV6-1 and TRBJ1-5, with D perhaps TRBD1 (5 bases). Germline CDR1 and CDR2: MNHNS and SASEGT. Trimming removed 1 base from V and 3 bases from J, with 10 bases in between. The CDR3 length is 15 residues. The DNA for the CDR3 is TGTGCCAGCAGTGAAGTGGGGGGGTACAATCAGCCCCAGCATTTT. Its protein is CASSEVGGYNQPQHF.

The rearrangement uses TRBV11-2 and TRBJ2-7; D is possibly TRBD2 (8 bases). The CDR3 loop spans 15 amino acids. Germline lookup yields CDR1 SGHAT and CDR2 FQNNGV. Trimming pared 7 bases from V and 2 bases from J, leaving 18 bases between. This CDR3 reads CASKEGASGPYEQYV. CDR3 nucleotide sequence: TGTGCCAGCAAGGAGGGGGCTAGCGGGCCCTACGAGCAGTACGTC.

The gene calls are TRBV27 and TRBJ1-4, with TRBD1 identical over 7 bases. J lost 7 bases, V lost 2 bases, and 10 bases had no gene match. The germline V gene encodes CDR1 MNHEY and CDR2 SMNVEV (reference sequence). This CDR3 has 16 residues. The CDR3 nucleotides read TGTGCCAGCAGTTTAAAGGGGACAGCATCTTTTGAAAAACTGTTTTTT. Its protein product is CASSLKGTASFEKLFF. The variable domain in full, completed from reference TRBV27 and TRBJ1-4, reads EAQVTQNPRYLITVTGKKLTVTCSQNMNHEYMSWYRQDPGLGLRQIYYSMNVEVTDKGDVPEGYKVSRKEKRNFPLILESPSPNQTSLYFCASSLKGTASFEKLFFGSGTQLSVL.

The chain couples TRBV4-3 to TRBJ1-1; D is ambiguous. V was cut by 5 bases and J by 5 bases, with 18 bases left in between. CDR1 LGHNA and CDR2 YSLEER come from the germline V gene. The CDR3 extends over 15 amino acids. The CDR3 is CASSIGAVKRTEAFF. The CDR3 DNA is TGCGCCAGCAGCATAGGAGCGGTAAAGAGGACTGAAGCTTTCTTT.

The rearrangement joins TRBV7-2 to TRBJ1-6, with D maybe TRBD1 (6 bases). The CDR3 runs 17 residues. Germline-derived CDR1 and CDR2 are SGHTA and FQGNSA. V was trimmed by 0 bases and J by 3 bases, leaving 12 bases between them. DNA for the CDR3: TGTGCCAGCAGCTTAGCGGCAGGGGACCACTATAATTCACCCCTCCACTTT. It encodes CASSLAAGDHYNSPLHF.

V gene TRBV6-5 combines with J gene TRBJ1-1; no firm D call. The CDR3 runs to 16 residues. In germline, CDR1 is MNHEY, CDR2 SVGAGI. Trimming left V 2 bases short and J 6 bases short, with 19 bases between. CDR3 amino acids: CASSYGSVEVGSEAFF. DNA for the CDR3: TGTGCCAGCAGTTACGGATCGGTCGAAGTGGGCTCTGAAGCTTTCTTT.

A single count supports this clone. The V gene is TRBV6-4, the J gene TRBJ2-1, with a weak D call TRBD1 (6 bases). The V gene's germline CDR1 is MRHNA and CDR2 SNTAGT. The CDR3 is made up of 11 amino acids. With 6 bases removed from V and 9 bases from J, the gap between germline ends came to 9 bases. CDR3 bases: TGTGCCAGCAGCAGGGGAGTTGAGCAGTTCTTC. Protein product: CASSRGVEQFF.

In this sample, this clone turned up a few times. The chain has TRBV5-4 and TRBJ1-1; D perhaps matches TRBD1 (5 bases). In germline, CDR1 is SGHNT, CDR2 YYREEE (reference sequence). The CDR3 length is 14 residues. V was clipped by 0 bases and J by 4 bases, with 10 bases between them. CDR3 DNA: TGTGCCAGCAGCTTGGGGGGGGAGGGCACTGAAGCTTTCTTT. Translated, it gives CASSLGGEGTEAFF.

The chain combines TRBV5-1 with TRBJ1-6; 7 bases line up with TRBD1. The CDR3 extends over 14 amino acids. V lost 0 bases and J lost 10; bases outside the gene matches: 4. CDR1 and CDR2 (germline): SGHRS, YFSETQ. CDR3 sequence (DNA): TGCGCCAGCAGCTTGGCCCAGGGGGAATCACCCCTCCACTTT. Amino acid sequence: CASSLAQGESPLHF.

V and J are TRBV25-1 and TRBJ2-7; D call uncertain. The CDR3 is 12 amino acids. The V end lost 3 bases, the J end lost 5 bases, and 8 bases lay between the germline ends. Germline lookup yields CDR1 MGHDK and CDR2 SYGVNS. CDR3 sequence: CASSDRFHEQYV. The DNA of the CDR3 is TGTGCCAGCAGTGATCGTTTCCACGAGCAGTACGTC.

This chain joins TRBV6-1 and TRBJ2-2; 13 bases are a match to TRBD2. CDR3 length: 16 amino acids. Germline V gives CDR1 MNHNS, CDR2 SASEGT. V lost 4 bases to trimming and J lost 6 bases; unmatched junction nucleotides: 5. This chain's CDR3 is CASSVRGLAGPGELFF. The CDR3, as DNA: TGTGCCAGCAGTGTTCGGGGACTAGCGGGACCCGGGGAGCTGTTTTTT.

The CDR3 reads CASSPQRQGSYGYTF. CDR3 coding DNA: TGTGCCAGCAGCCCCCAGCGACAAGGGAGTTATGGCTACACCTTC. The chain has TRBV5-4 and TRBJ1-2; D not certain. The V gene's germline CDR1 is SGHNT and CDR2 YYREEE (reference sequence). V was shortened by 4 bases and J by 5 bases, with 18 bases between the two germline ends. The CDR3 runs 15 residues.